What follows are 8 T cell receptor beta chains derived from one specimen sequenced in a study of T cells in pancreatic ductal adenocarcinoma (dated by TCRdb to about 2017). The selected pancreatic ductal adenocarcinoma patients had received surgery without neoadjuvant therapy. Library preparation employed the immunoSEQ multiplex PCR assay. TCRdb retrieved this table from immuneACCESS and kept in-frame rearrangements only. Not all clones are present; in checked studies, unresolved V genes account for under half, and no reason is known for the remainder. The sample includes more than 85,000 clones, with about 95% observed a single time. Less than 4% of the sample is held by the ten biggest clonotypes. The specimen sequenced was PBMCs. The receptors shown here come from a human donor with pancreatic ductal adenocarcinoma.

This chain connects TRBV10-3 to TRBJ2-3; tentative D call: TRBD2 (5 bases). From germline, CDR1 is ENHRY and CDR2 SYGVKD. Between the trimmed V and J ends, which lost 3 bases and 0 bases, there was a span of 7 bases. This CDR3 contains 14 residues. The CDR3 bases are TGTGCCATCAGTGATCGAGGGAGCACAGATACGCAGTATTTT. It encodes CAISDRGSTDTQYF.

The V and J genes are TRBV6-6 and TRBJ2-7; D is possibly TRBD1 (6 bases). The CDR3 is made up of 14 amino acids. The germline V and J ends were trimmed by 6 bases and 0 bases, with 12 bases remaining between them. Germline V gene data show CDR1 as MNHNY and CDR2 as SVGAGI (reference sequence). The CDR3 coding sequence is TGTGCCAGCAGACGAGGACAGAGCTCCTACGAGCAGTACTTC. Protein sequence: CASRRGQSSYEQYF.

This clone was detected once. This CDR3 is CASSLSRAEGTIYF. In DNA, the CDR3 is TGTGCCAGCAGCTTGTCCAGGGCGGAGGGCACCATATATTTT. The rearrangement joins TRBV7-9 to TRBJ1-3, with D possibly being TRBD1 (5 bases). This CDR3 region has 14 residues. The germline gives CDR1 SEHNR, CDR2 FQNEAQ (reference sequence). Trimming left V 3 bases short and J 9 bases short, with 15 bases between.

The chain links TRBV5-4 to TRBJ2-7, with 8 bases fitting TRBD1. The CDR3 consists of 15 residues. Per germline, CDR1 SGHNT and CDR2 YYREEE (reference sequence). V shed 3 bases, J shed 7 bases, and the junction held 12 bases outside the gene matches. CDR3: CASSSGRDRTEEQYF. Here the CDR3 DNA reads TGTGCCAGCAGCTCGGGTAGGGACAGGACTGAGGAGCAGTACTTC. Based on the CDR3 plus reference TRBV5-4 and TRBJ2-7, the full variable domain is ETGVTQSPTHLIKTRGQQVTLRCSSQSGHNTVSWYQQALGQGPQFIFQYYREEENGRGNFPPRFSGLQFPNYSSELNVNALELDDSALYLCASSSGRDRTEEQYFGPGTRLTVT.

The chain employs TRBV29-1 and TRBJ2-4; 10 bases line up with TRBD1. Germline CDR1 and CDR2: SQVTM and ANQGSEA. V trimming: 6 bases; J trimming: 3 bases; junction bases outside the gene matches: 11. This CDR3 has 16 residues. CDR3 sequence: CSVAPTGGLVKNIQYF. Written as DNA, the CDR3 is TGCAGCGTCGCTCCGACAGGGGGCTTGGTCAAAAACATTCAGTACTTC.

CDR3 sequence (DNA): TGTGCCAGTAGTATCGTACTAGCCGACAATGAGCAGTTCTTC. Translation gives CASSIVLADNEQFF. V usage is TRBV19 and J usage is TRBJ2-1, with a possible D match to TRBD2 (6 bases). Germline lookup yields CDR1 LNHDA and CDR2 SQIVND (reference sequence). This CDR3 has 14 residues. Between the trimmed V and J ends, which lost 3 bases and 5 bases, there was a span of 11 bases.

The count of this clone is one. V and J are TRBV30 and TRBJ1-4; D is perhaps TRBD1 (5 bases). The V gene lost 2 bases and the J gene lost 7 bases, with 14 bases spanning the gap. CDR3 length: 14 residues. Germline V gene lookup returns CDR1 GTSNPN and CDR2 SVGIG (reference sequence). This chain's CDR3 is CAWSPGLSSEKLFF. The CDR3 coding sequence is TGTGCCTGGAGTCCGGGACTTAGTAGTGAAAAACTGTTTTTT.

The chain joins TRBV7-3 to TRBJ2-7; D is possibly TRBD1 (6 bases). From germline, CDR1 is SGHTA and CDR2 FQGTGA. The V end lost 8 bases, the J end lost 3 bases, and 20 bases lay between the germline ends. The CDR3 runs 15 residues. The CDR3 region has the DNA TGTGCCAGCTCCAAAGCCGCAGGGGCCGACTACGAGCAGTACTTC. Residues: CASSKAAGADYEQYF.